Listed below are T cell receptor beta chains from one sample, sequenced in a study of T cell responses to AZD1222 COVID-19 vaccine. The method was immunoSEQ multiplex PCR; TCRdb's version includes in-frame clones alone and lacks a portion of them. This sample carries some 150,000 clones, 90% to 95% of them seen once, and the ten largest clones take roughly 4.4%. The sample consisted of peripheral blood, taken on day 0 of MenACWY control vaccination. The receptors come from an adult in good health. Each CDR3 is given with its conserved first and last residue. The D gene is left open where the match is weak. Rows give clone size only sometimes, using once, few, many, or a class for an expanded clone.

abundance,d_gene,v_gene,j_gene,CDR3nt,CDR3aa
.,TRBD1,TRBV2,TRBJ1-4,TGTGCCAGCAGTTCCGGGACAGCCAATGAAAAACTGTTTTTT,CASSSGTANEKLFF
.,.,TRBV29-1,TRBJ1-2,TGCAGCGTTGACGCGGGGCTTAACTATGGCTACACCTTC,CSVDAGLNYGYTF
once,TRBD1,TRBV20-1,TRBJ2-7,TGCAGTGCTAGTGGGAGGACAGGGAAAGAGCAGTACTTC,CSASGRTGKEQYF
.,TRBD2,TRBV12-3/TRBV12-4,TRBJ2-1,TGTGCCAGCAGTTTATTGGTAGCGGGGGAGCAGTTCTTC,CASSLLVAGEQFF
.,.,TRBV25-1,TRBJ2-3,TGTGCCAGCAACGAGGGCGGGAGCACAGATACGCAGTATTTT,CASNEGGSTDTQYF
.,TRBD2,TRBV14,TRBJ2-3,TGTGCCAGCAGCCGAGGTAGCGGGACCTTCTTCACAGATACGCAGTATTTT,CASSRGSGTFFTDTQYF
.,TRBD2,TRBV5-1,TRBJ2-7,TGCGCCAGCAGCTTGAGCGGGACGGGCCCTTCTACTTCCTACGAGCAGTACTTC,CASSLSGTGPSTSYEQYF
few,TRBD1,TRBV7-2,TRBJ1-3,TGTGCCAGCAGTCCCGGGACAGCCTCTGGAAACACCATATATTTT,CASSPGTASGNTIYF
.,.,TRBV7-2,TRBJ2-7,TGTGCCAGCAGCTTAGTAGGGGGACCCCTCGACGAGCAGTACTTC,CASSLVGGPLDEQYF
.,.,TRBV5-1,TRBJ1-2,TGCGCCAGCAGCCCTGGGACCGATATTAACTATGGCTACACCTTC,CASSPGTDINYGYTF
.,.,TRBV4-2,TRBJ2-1,TGTGCCAGCAGCCAAGATGGCTACAATGAGCAGTTCTTC,CASSQDGYNEQFF
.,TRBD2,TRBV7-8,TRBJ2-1,TGTGCCAGCAGCTCCTCCGGGACTAGCGGGAGGTATGAGCAGTTCTTC,CASSSSGTSGRYEQFF